These 28 T cell receptor beta chains came from one sample sequenced in a study of T cells in Graves' hyperthyroidism and ophthalmopathy. TCR beta CDR3 regions were amplified from RNA. A set of HTBI primers served as the primers for a first-round RT-PCR of the TCR CDR3. TCRdb re-called the multiplex PCR reads with MiXCR, one entry per CDR3 protein. Counted here are about 500,000 distinct CDR3 sequences, around 17% occurring once; the ten biggest clones make up 18%. Sequencing used blood. The receptors here all came from a woman aged 18-30 years with Graves' hyperthyroidism.

The chain employs TRBV29-1 and TRBJ2-7; D could derive from TRBD1 or TRBD2 (9 bases each). Trimming removed 6 bases from V and 3 bases from J, with 27 bases in between. CDR1 is SQVTM and CDR2 is ANQGSEA in the germline V gene. There are 17 residues in the CDR3. The CDR3 loop is CSVVQGAKREDVYEQYF. The CDR3 nucleotides read TGCAGCGTGGTACAGGGGGCGAAGCGGGAGGACGTCTACGAGCAGTACTTC.

The J gene is TRBJ1-4, the V gene TRBV15, with a possible D match to TRBD1 (6 bases). The CDR3 spans 13 residues. V lost 8 bases to trimming and J lost 7 bases, with 14 bases between them. In germline, CDR1 is LNHNV, CDR2 YYDKDF (reference sequence). The CDR3: CATGGGHSEKLFF. The DNA for the CDR3 is TGTGCCACCGGTGGGGGGCATAGTGAAAAACTGTTTTTT.

This clonotype was counted at least ten times. V and J are TRBV2 and TRBJ2-3; a possible D gene is TRBD1 (6 bases). V shed 6 bases and J shed 0 bases, with 10 bases lying between them. This CDR3 is 14 amino acids long. Looked up from germline, CDR1 is SNHLY and CDR2 is FYNNEI. The CDR3 is CASREQGSTDTQYF. The CDR3 region has the DNA TGTGCCAGCAGGGAGCAGGGGAGCACAGATACGCAGTATTTT.

In the case of this clonotype: A single base separates this from a much larger clone, so it may be a read error. V and J are TRBV2 and TRBJ2-7; D ambiguous. Per the germline V gene, CDR1 is SNHLY and CDR2 is FYNNEI. The CDR3 sequence is 13 residues long. V was pared by 6 bases and J by 3 bases, with 12 bases between. In DNA, the CDR3 is TGTGCCAGCAGCCCCACGTCGGACTACGAGCAGTACTTC. It yields the protein CASSPTSDYEQYF.

This sequence joins TRBV28 and TRBJ2-5; 9 bases line up with TRBD2. V lost 10 bases and J lost 6; bases outside the gene matches: 18. This CDR3 region has 16 residues. Looked up from germline, CDR1 is MDHEN and CDR2 is SYDVKM. CDR3 protein: CATRDDPSGRRKTQYF. The CDR3 nucleotides are TGTGCCACCCGCGATGACCCGAGCGGGAGGCGCAAGACCCAGTACTTC.

This clonotype was detected ten times or more. The V call is TRBV6-2 or TRBV6-3, the J call TRBJ2-5; 12 bases map to TRBD2. Germline assignment: CDR1 MNHEY and CDR2 SVGEGT. The CDR3 contains 16 residues. The trim removed 8 bases at V and 2 bases at J, leaving 9 bases unmatched. DNA of the CDR3: TGTGCCAGCCAATCCCCTAGCGGGGGGGCGCAAGAGACCCAGTACTTC. This translates into CASQSPSGGAQETQYF.

The CDR3 here is CASSLFTHGQTQYF. CDR3 coding DNA: TGTGCCAGCAGCCTATTTACCCACGGGCAGACCCAGTACTTC. This rearrangement joins TRBV28 to TRBJ2-5; D is unresolved. Trimming removed 6 bases at V and 6 bases at J, with 17 bases between. Germline lookup yields CDR1 MDHEN and CDR2 SYDVKM. The CDR3 has 14 amino acids. The variable domain in full, with the rest retrieved from reference TRBV28 and TRBJ2-5, is DVKVTQSSRYLVKRTGEKVFLECVQDMDHENMFWYRQDPGLGLRLIYFSYDVKMKEKGDIPEGYSVSREKKERFSLILESASTNQTSMYLCASSLFTHGQTQYFGPGTRLLVL.

This clonotype showed up many times. Written as DNA, the CDR3 is TGTGCCAGCAGCGACAGACCGCATGGCTACACCTTC. This encodes CASSDRPHGYTF. V is TRBV3-1 and J is TRBJ1-2; perhaps TRBD1 as D (5 bases). The CDR3 is made up of 12 amino acids. Deletions cut 5 bases from V and 6 bases from J, with 10 bases between. Looked up from germline, CDR1 is LGHDT and CDR2 is YNNKEL (reference sequence). Using reference TRBV3-1 and TRBJ1-2 for the parts outside the CDR3, the full variable domain is DTAVSQTPKYLVTQMGNDKSIKCEQNLGHDTMYWYKQDSKKFLKIMFSYNNKELIINETVPNRFSPKSPDKAHLNLHINSLELGDSAVYFCASSDRPHGYTFGSGTRLTVV.

The chain links TRBV9 to TRBJ2-3; the D gene could be TRBD1 or TRBD2 (5 bases each). Germline V CDR1 and CDR2: SGDLS, YYNGEE. The CDR3 covers 15 residues. V lost 1 base to trimming and J lost 3 bases, with 12 bases between them. The CDR3 DNA follows: TGTGCCAGCAGCGTATCGGGGCTACGGACAGATACGCAGTATTTT. This sequence encodes CASSVSGLRTDTQYF.

This clonotype was observed many times. The chain links TRBV5-1 to TRBJ2-7; no firm D call. Trimming shortened V by 4 bases and J by 0 bases, and 11 bases separated the two germline ends. Germline CDR1 is SGHRS and CDR2 is YFSETQ. This CDR3 comprises 14 residues. DNA of the CDR3: TGCGCCAGCAGCCCGAGACCCCCCTCCTACGAGCAGTACTTC. Amino acids: CASSPRPPSYEQYF.

This clonotype was picked up a small number of times. The chain links TRBV24-1 to TRBJ1-2; no firm D call. The germline V gene has CDR1 KGHDR and CDR2 SFDVKD. The CDR3 has 12 amino acids. V was pared by 4 bases and J by 5 bases, with 7 bases between. CDR3 sequence reads: CATSEEGYGYTF. The CDR3 DNA reads TGTGCCACCAGTGAAGAGGGTTATGGCTACACCTTC.

The chain links TRBV6-2 or TRBV6-3 to TRBJ2-1; D not resolved. The CDR3 totals 15 residues. Germline loops: CDR1 MNHEY, CDR2 SVGEGT. V lost 3 bases and J 2 bases, leaving 11 bases between the germline ends. CDR3 DNA sequence: TGTGCCAGCAGTTATGAGTCAGGAGCCTACAATGAGCAGTTCTTC. Its translation: CASSYESGAYNEQFF.

This clonotype was found a few times. The CDR3 region has the DNA TGTGCCAGCAGTTTCTCCCGCGGTAGGAGGACGCAGTATTTT. Its translation: CASSFSRGRRTQYF. This chain links TRBV28 with TRBJ2-3; D might be TRBD2 (5 bases). CDR1 is MDHEN and CDR2 is SYDVKM in the germline V gene. The V gene lost 3 bases and the J gene lost 9 bases, with 16 bases spanning the gap. The CDR3 consists of 14 residues.

In its sample, this clonotype was seen a few times. The chain uses TRBV10-3 and TRBJ2-2; the match to TRBD2 covers 8 bases. Trimming cost V 4 bases and J 7 bases; bases outside gene matches: 5. CDR3 length: 14 amino acids. Germline V CDR1 and CDR2: ENHRY, SYGVKD. The CDR3: CAISARTSSGELFF. The CDR3 DNA follows: TGTGCCATCAGTGCCCGGACTAGCAGCGGGGAGCTGTTTTTT.

There are many counts of this clonotype. The rearrangement uses TRBV11-2 and TRBJ2-1; D ambiguous. Germline V gives CDR1 SGHAT, CDR2 FQNNGV. The ends were cut back, 4 bases at V and 3 bases at J, with 10 bases in the middle. This CDR3 comprises 14 residues. The CDR3 DNA follows: TGTGCCAGCAGCTCCTATACGGACTACAATGAGCAGTTCTTC. Protein: CASSSYTDYNEQFF.

The CDR3 protein is CASTLRGNQPQHF. CDR3 DNA: TGTGCCAGCACCCTACGGGGCAATCAGCCCCAGCATTTT. The chain combines TRBV12-3 or TRBV12-4 with TRBJ1-5; no firm D call. Trimming removed 7 bases at V and 2 bases at J, with 9 bases between. CDR3 size: 13 residues.

A remark on this clonotype: This may be a read error: a much more frequent sequence differs by one nucleotide. V is TRBV7-2 and J is TRBJ2-7, with TRBD1 matching over 8 bases. Germline trimming cut 1 base from V and 2 bases from J; bases unmatched to any gene: 4. Germline loops: CDR1 SGHTA, CDR2 FQGNSA. The CDR3 spans 15 residues. The chain's CDR3 is CASSLVQGGAYEQYF. The DNA for the CDR3 is TGTGCCAGCAGCTTAGTACAGGGGGGTGCCTACGAGCAGTACTTC.

This clonotype was counted ten times or more. This chain uses TRBV3-1 with TRBJ2-7; TRBD1 might be the D (5 bases). CDR1 and CDR2 from the germline V gene are LGHDT and YNNKEL (reference sequence). V was cut by 0 bases and J by 6 bases, with 9 bases left in between. The CDR3 runs 13 residues. The CDR3 here is CASSQEKGAEQYF. The CDR3 DNA follows: TGTGCCAGCAGCCAAGAGAAAGGGGCCGAGCAGTACTTC.

This clonotype came up many times. The chain has TRBV2 and TRBJ1-2, with a possible D match to TRBD1 (5 bases). CDR3 length equals 13 residues. V lost 4 bases and J 4 bases, leaving 10 bases between the germline ends. CDR1 and CDR2 from the germline V gene are SNHLY and FYNNEI. CDR3 sequence (DNA): TGTGCCAGCAGTGTGGGGGTGGGCTATGGCTACACCTTC. It translates to CASSVGVGYGYTF.

This clonotype was observed a handful of times. This chain uses TRBV7-2 with TRBJ1-5, with TRBD1 matching 10 bases. This CDR3 spans 13 amino acids. Trimming cost V 5 bases and J 11 bases; bases outside gene matches: 6. Germline CDR1 reads SGHTA; CDR2 reads FQGNSA. For the CDR3, the DNA is TGTGCCAGCAGCCCCGGGACAGGGGCTACCCAGCATTTT. Residues: CASSPGTGATQHF. The full variable domain, with the rest looked up from reference TRBV7-2 and TRBJ1-5, is GAGVSQSPSNKVTEKGKDVELRCDPISGHTALYWYRQSLGQGLEFLIYFQGNSAPDKSGLPSDRFSAERTGGSVSTLTIQRTQQEDSAVYLCASSPGTGATQHFGDGTRLSIL.

Note on this clonotype: This may be a read error: a much more frequent sequence differs by one nucleotide. V gene TRBV6-2 or TRBV6-3 combines with J gene TRBJ1-5, with a tentative D call TRBD1 (6 bases). The length of the CDR3 is 15 residues. From germline, CDR1 is MNHEY and CDR2 SVGEGT. The CDR3 DNA follows: TGTGCCTGCAGTATGCAGGGGAAAGGCAATCAGCCCCAGCATTTT. Its translation is CACSMQGKGNQPQHF.

This clonotype was counted between two and nine times. This rearrangement joins TRBV19 to TRBJ2-5; D gene uncertain. V dropped 3 bases and J dropped 1 base, with 9 bases sitting between them. This CDR3 contains 14 residues. Germline loops: CDR1 LNHDA, CDR2 SQIVND (reference sequence). The CDR3 DNA is TGTGCCAGTAGTATCAGCGCTTTCCAAGAGACCCAGTACTTC. Residues: CASSISAFQETQYF.

This clonotype was observed a handful of times. The J gene is TRBJ1-1, the V gene TRBV10-2, with D perhaps matching TRBD1 (6 bases). V was shortened by 4 bases and J by 3 bases, with 18 bases between the two germline ends. There are 16 residues in the CDR3. The V gene's germline CDR1 is WSHSY and CDR2 SAAADI. CDR3 nucleotides: TGCGCCAGCAGTGGTCTATCGGGGGGGGCGGACACTGAAGCTTTCTTT. It yields the protein CASSGLSGGADTEAFF.

The sample holds many counts of this clonotype. The chain couples TRBV11-2 to TRBJ2-7; D is undetermined. Germline lookup yields CDR1 SGHAT and CDR2 FQNNGV. Trimming removed 5 bases from V and 5 bases from J, with 25 bases in between. The CDR3 loop spans 17 amino acids. Here the CDR3 reads CASSQKDWREWQHEQYF. CDR3 nucleotides: TGTGCCAGCAGCCAAAAAGACTGGCGAGAGTGGCAGCACGAGCAGTACTTC. The full variable domain, its missing parts supplied by reference TRBV11-2 and TRBJ2-7, is EAGVAQSPRYKIIEKRQSVAFWCNPISGHATLYWYQQILGQGPKLLIQFQNNGVVDDSQLPKDRFSAERLKGVDSTLKIQPAKLEDSAVYLCASSQKDWREWQHEQYFGPGTRLTVT.

The sample holds a few counts of this clonotype. The chain joins TRBV6-5 to TRBJ2-5, with D possibly being TRBD2 (6 bases). Deletions cut 2 bases from V and 2 bases from J, with 12 bases between. Germline V lookup: CDR1 MNHEY, CDR2 SVGAGI. The CDR3 runs to 15 residues. The CDR3 sequence is CASSYRGVYQETQYF. DNA for the CDR3: TGTGCCAGCAGTTACCGCGGGGTCTATCAAGAGACCCAGTACTTC.

This clonotype was counted a few times. The chain links TRBV6-5 to TRBJ2-2, with D possibly matching TRBD2 (5 bases). The CDR3 covers 12 residues. Germline V lookup: CDR1 MNHEY, CDR2 SVGAGI. V lost 2 bases, J lost 8 bases, and 6 bases lay in between. CDR3 DNA: TGTGCCAGCAGTTACACGGGGGGGGAGCTGTTTTTT. As protein: CASSYTGGELFF.

The V and J genes are TRBV5-4 and TRBJ2-5, with D maybe TRBD1 (6 bases). Trimming removed 6 bases at V and 0 bases at J, with 15 bases between. The germline V gene encodes CDR1 SGHNT and CDR2 YYREEE (reference sequence). The CDR3 length is 15 residues. The CDR3 nucleotides are TGTGCCAGCACTGAGGGGGATCAACACCAAGAGACCCAGTACTTC. It is translated as CASTEGDQHQETQYF.

The chain employs TRBV6-1 and TRBJ2-5; a possible D gene is TRBD2 (5 bases). V shed 1 base and J shed 5 bases, with 11 bases lying between them. Germline CDR1 MNHNS, CDR2 SASEGT. There are 14 residues in the CDR3. The CDR3 nucleotides are TGTGCCAGCAGTGAAGTGGGCTCGGGGGAGACCCAGTACTTC. Encoded protein: CASSEVGSGETQYF.